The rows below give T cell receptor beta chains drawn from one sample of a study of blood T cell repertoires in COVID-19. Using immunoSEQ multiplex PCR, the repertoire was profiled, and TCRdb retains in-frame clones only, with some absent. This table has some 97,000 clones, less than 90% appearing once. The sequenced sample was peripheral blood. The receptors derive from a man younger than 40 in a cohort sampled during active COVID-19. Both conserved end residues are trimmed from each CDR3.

cdr3_aa: ASSFNYEQY
j_call: TRBJ2-7
v_call: TRBV5-8

cdr3_aa: ASSYRGGKWYEQY
j_call: TRBJ2-7
v_call: TRBV6-6

cdr3_aa: ASSSTGFYEQY
j_call: TRBJ2-7
v_call: TRBV5-4

cdr3_aa: ASSKAGQISNQPQH
j_call: TRBJ1-5
v_call: TRBV19

cdr3_aa: ASSLRQVGDDTQY
j_call: TRBJ2-3
v_call: TRBV19

cdr3_aa: AWSARTGDTEAF
j_call: TRBJ1-1
v_call: TRBV30

cdr3_aa: ASGTGSADTQY
j_call: TRBJ2-3
v_call: TRBV3-1/TRBV3-2

cdr3_aa: ASSFPVNTEAF
j_call: TRBJ1-1
v_call: TRBV11-1

cdr3_aa: ASSHRGHGTGELF
j_call: TRBJ2-2
v_call: TRBV3-1/TRBV3-2

cdr3_aa: ASSPGVDQY
j_call: TRBJ2-5
v_call: TRBV6-5

cdr3_aa: ASSDLTVNSNQPQH
j_call: TRBJ1-5
v_call: TRBV2

cdr3_aa: ASSSTGSGANVLT
j_call: TRBJ2-6
v_call: TRBV6-2/TRBV6-3

cdr3_aa: AWSVSPGLRELF
j_call: TRBJ2-2
v_call: TRBV30

cdr3_aa: ASSHDRINQPQH
j_call: TRBJ1-5
v_call: TRBV7-8

cdr3_aa: ASSDVQGDEQF
j_call: TRBJ2-1
v_call: TRBV2

cdr3_aa: ASNQLAGSTDTQY
j_call: TRBJ2-3
v_call: TRBV5-1